The T cell receptor (beta chain) described here comes from a study of T cell changes during pregnancy in multiple sclerosis. Sequencing was performed with immunoSEQ multiplex PCR; in TCRdb, only in-frame clones are kept and a portion is missing. This sample has about 79,000 clones; around 93% occur once, and the top ten carry less than 0.75%. Specimen: peripheral blood, collected in the second trimester of pregnancy. This clonotype was obtained from a female donor in good health, enrolled as a control in a pregnancy study.

The CDR3 loop reads CASRGGQDPWGYTF. CDR3 coding DNA: TGTGCTAGTCGTGGGGGACAGGACCCTTGGGGCTACACCTTC. V is TRBV12-5 and J is TRBJ1-2, with TRBD1 identical over 8 bases. CDR1 and CDR2 (germline): LGHNT, FRNRAP. The ends lost 8 bases at V and 8 bases at J; junction bases unmatched: 13. This CDR3 contains 14 residues.